This T cell receptor (beta chain) was obtained from a study of blood T cell repertoires in COVID-19. The V segment lost 4 bases and the J segment 3 bases; nucleotides outside the gene matches: 6. CDR1 is MNHEY and CDR2 is SMNVEV in the germline V gene (reference sequence). The CDR3 consists of 16 residues. Clones were sequenced by immunoSEQ multiplex PCR, and TCRdb holds only the in-frame ones, with some missing. This table holds 95,000 to 100,000 clones, about four fifths found once. This TCR was recovered from a human donor in a cohort sampled during active COVID-19. Source material: peripheral blood. The rearrangement joins TRBV27 to TRBJ2-1; 10 bases are shared with TRBD2. This chain's CDR3 is CASSSDGLAVYNEQFF. The DNA of the CDR3 is TGTGCCAGCAGTTCCGACGGACTAGCGGTCTACAATGAGCAGTTCTTC.